This T cell receptor beta chain appears in the sequencing data of a study of Graves' ophthalmopathy and Graves' hyperthyroidism. This clonotype has a count of ten or more. Germline CDR1 is SGHTA and CDR2 is FQGNSA. The CDR3 has 13 residues. Trimming pared 3 bases from V and 6 bases from J, leaving 12 bases between. As the template, RNA transcripts were used to amplify TCR beta CDR3 regions. HTBI primers were employed in first-round RT-PCR, then a second-round multiplex PCR followed. A single record per CDR3 protein comes from TCRdb applying MiXCR to the multiplex PCR reads. The sample gives around 400,000 distinct CDR3 sequences, roughly 21% of which show up once; around 3.2% is in the top ten.

The V and J genes are TRBV7-2 and TRBJ2-7; perhaps TRBD2 as D (6 bases). The sequencing input was peripheral blood. This receptor was taken from a woman aged 18-35 years with stable Graves' hyperthyroidism. CDR3 loop: CASSLAEGTEQYF. CDR3 DNA: TGTGCCAGCAGCTTGGCGGAGGGTACCGAGCAGTACTTC.